The clone carrying this TCR beta chain was detected many times. Its target is unknown. V lost 7 bases and J 11 bases, leaving 20 bases between the germline ends. The CDR3 loop spans 13 amino acids. Germline V gives CDR1 MNHNS, CDR2 SASEGT. This sample was included in a study of CD8 T cells in ankylosing spondylitis. Broader study findings: With a CD8+ phenotype, disease-linked clones were relatively rare in peripheral blood. Fewer than ten highly homologous variants made up a TCR beta motif that seemed to typify ankylosing spondylitis blood. Disease-linked clones reportedly showed significant enrichment in matched ankylosing spondylitis synovial fluid.

Scientists made TCR beta libraries using quantitative 5'-RACE with molecular barcodes. TCRdb re-called the 5' RACE reads through MiXCR, storing one row per CDR3 protein. This repertoire shows hundreds of thousands of distinct CDR3 sequences, approximately 10% found once; its top ten account for roughly 0.51%. The sample consisted of blood, either unsorted or a sorted T cell fraction (not recorded which). This receptor was identified in a male donor with ankylosing spondylitis. The chain recombines TRBV6-1 with TRBJ1-1; D not certain. CDR3 coding DNA: TGTGCCAGCACCGGCAGGAGCTTTCGATGGGCTTTCTTT. Translating it yields CASTGRSFRWAFF.